A single sample gave rise to the 20 T cell receptor beta chains below, sequenced in a study of T cells in Graves' hyperthyroidism and ophthalmopathy. The source material, RNA transcripts, was used to amplify TCR beta CDR3 regions. An initial round of RT-PCR targeting the TCR CDR3 relied on the HTBI primer set. One entry per CDR3 protein, called by TCRdb with MiXCR from the multiplex PCR reads. This table has about 740,000 distinct CDR3 sequences, approximately 15% appearing once. What was sequenced was blood. Every receptor here comes from a woman between 18 and 29 years old with Graves' hyperthyroidism.

The table lists this clonotype with many counts. V is TRBV12-3 or TRBV12-4 and J is TRBJ1-5, with TRBD1 identical over 7 bases. Trimming removed 6 bases from V and 6 bases from J; junction bases left unmatched: 8. The CDR3 length is 14 residues. This CDR3 is CASRYAGGSQPQHF. Written as DNA, the CDR3 is TGTGCCAGCAGGTATGCAGGGGGAAGTCAGCCCCAGCATTTT.

V usage is TRBV10-3 and J usage is TRBJ2-1; D perhaps matches TRBD1 (5 bases). Trimming removed 6 bases at V and 6 bases at J, with 18 bases between. The CDR3 has 15 amino acids. CDR1 and CDR2 from the germline V gene are ENHRY and SYGVKD. The CDR3 nucleotides are TGTGCCATCAGCGTCGGTTCCCCTCAGGGCAATGAGCAGTTCTTC. This gives the protein CAISVGSPQGNEQFF.

The chain employs TRBV4-1 and TRBJ2-5; 8 nucleotides match TRBD1. The CDR3 totals 16 residues. Germline loops: CDR1 MGHRA, CDR2 YSYEKL. J lost 5 bases, V lost 1 base, and 9 bases had no gene match. The CDR3 is CASSQATGATWETQYF. CDR3 bases: TGCGCCAGCAGCCAAGCGACAGGGGCCACGTGGGAGACCCAGTACTTC.

This clonotype came up many times. V is TRBV5-1 and J is TRBJ2-3; 10 bases fit TRBD2. CDR3 length: 16 amino acids. The germline V gene has CDR1 SGHRS and CDR2 YFSETQ. Unmatched junction bases numbered 14, after V lost 7 bases and J lost 6 bases. Here the CDR3 reads CASYLEGLAGADTQYF. The CDR3 DNA is TGCGCCAGCTATTTAGAGGGGCTAGCGGGAGCGGATACGCAGTATTTT.

This clonotype has at least ten counts. The chain combines TRBV6-1 with TRBJ1-6; no firm D call. CDR3 size: 14 residues. Germline CDR1 MNHNS, CDR2 SASEGT. Trimming removed 2 bases at V and 9 bases at J, with 11 bases between. The CDR3 region is CASSEPPGSSPLHF. CDR3 DNA sequence: TGTGCCAGCAGTGAACCCCCCGGCTCTTCACCCCTCCACTTT.

This clonotype was counted only a few times. This rearrangement joins TRBV12-3 or TRBV12-4 to TRBJ2-7; D is ambiguous. This CDR3 is 11 amino acids long. V dropped 3 bases and J dropped 3 bases, with 3 bases sitting between them. CDR3 sequence (DNA): TGTGCCAGCAGTTTTAACTACGAGCAGTACTTC. Amino acids: CASSFNYEQYF.

The V gene is TRBV15, the J gene TRBJ1-4, with 10 bases matching TRBD1. The CDR3 extends over 17 amino acids. Losses at the gene ends were 5 bases for V and 1 base for J; bases not matched to a gene: 7. Germline V gives CDR1 LNHNV, CDR2 YYDKDF (reference sequence). CDR3 DNA sequence: TGTGCCACCAGCTTTCCCGGGACAGGGGAAACTAATGAAAAACTGTTTTTT. This sequence encodes CATSFPGTGETNEKLFF.

The sample holds many counts of this clonotype. The chain employs TRBV12-3 or TRBV12-4 and TRBJ2-1; unclear D gene. V was cut by 3 bases and J by 8 bases, with 8 bases left in between. CDR3 length equals 12 residues. This chain's CDR3 is CASSLTFYEQFF. The DNA for the CDR3 is TGTGCCAGCAGTTTGACTTTTTATGAGCAGTTCTTC.

Many counts were recorded for this clonotype. V and J are TRBV11-2 and TRBJ2-3, with D unresolved. The CDR3 runs to 15 residues. With 5 bases removed from V and 0 bases from J, the gap between germline ends came to 12 bases. The germline V gene encodes CDR1 SGHAT and CDR2 FQNNGV. CDR3 amino acids: CASSRGLLSTDTQYF. The CDR3 nucleotides read TGTGCCAGCAGCCGCGGCCTCCTGAGCACAGATACGCAGTATTTT.

The sample holds many counts of this clonotype. The DNA of the CDR3 is TGTGCCAGCAGCGACCGGGACAGGATGCCCTACGAGCAGTACTTC. Protein: CASSDRDRMPYEQYF. The chain is built from TRBV7-9 and TRBJ2-7; 8 bases fit TRBD1. This CDR3 is 15 amino acids long. J was trimmed by 2 bases and V by 5 bases; bases with no gene match: 8. Germline V lookup: CDR1 SEHNR, CDR2 FQNEAQ (reference sequence).

This clonotype was counted at least ten times. The chain uses TRBV12-3 or TRBV12-4 and TRBJ2-7; D unclear. V lost 0 bases, J lost 0 bases, and 9 bases lay in between. The CDR3 sequence is 15 residues long. The CDR3 is CASSLALSASYEQYF. In DNA, the CDR3 is TGTGCCAGCAGTTTAGCGCTGTCCGCCTCCTACGAGCAGTACTTC.

This clonotype was seen at least ten times. V gene TRBV20-1 combines with J gene TRBJ2-5; D gene ambiguous. Trimming took off 4 bases at V and 3 bases at J, with 3 bases between the two ends. CDR1 and CDR2 from the germline V gene are DFQATT and SNEGSKA (reference sequence). The CDR3 totals 10 residues. The CDR3 bases are TGCAGTGCTAATGAAGAGACCCAGTACTTC. It encodes CSANEETQYF.

This clonotype was counted a few times. The genes are TRBV7-9 and TRBJ2-7; 7 nucleotides agree with TRBD1. Germline CDR1 SEHNR, CDR2 FQNEAQ (reference sequence). The CDR3 is 12 residues long. The J segment lost 5 bases and the V segment lost 5 bases, leaving 3 bases of the junction unmatched. For the CDR3, the DNA is TGTGCCAGCAGCATGACAGGGCACGAGCAGTACTTC. This gives the protein CASSMTGHEQYF.

This clonotype has only a few counts. The chain links TRBV5-5 to TRBJ2-2; 8 bases are a match to TRBD2. Germline V gene data show CDR1 as SGHKS and CDR2 as YYEKEE (reference sequence). V was clipped by 5 bases and J by 2 bases; unmatched bases: 11. This CDR3 has 17 residues. In nucleotides, the CDR3 is TGTGCCAGCAGTTCCGGACCCCGGGAGGGTAACACCGGGGAGCTGTTTTTT. Its protein product is CASSSGPREGNTGELFF. Drawing the rest from reference TRBV5-5 and TRBJ2-2, the complete variable domain is DAGVTQSPTHLIKTRGQQVTLRCSPISGHKSVSWYQQVLGQGPQFIFQYYEKEERGRGNFPDRFSARQFPNYSSELNVNALLLGDSALYLCASSSGPREGNTGELFFGEGSRLTVL.

Ten or more counts support this clonotype. The chain couples TRBV5-1 to TRBJ2-7; D may be TRBD1 (6 bases). This CDR3 spans 14 amino acids. The V end was cut by 3 bases, the J end by 2 bases, with 12 bases between. The germline V gene encodes CDR1 SGHRS and CDR2 YFSETQ. The CDR3 nucleotides are TGCGCCAGCAGCTCCGGGACATTAACCTACGAGCAGTACTTC. This gives the protein CASSSGTLTYEQYF.

Many counts were recorded for this clonotype. The chain combines TRBV10-3 with TRBJ1-3; the D gene is possibly TRBD1 (5 bases). The CDR3 has 16 residues. Per germline, CDR1 ENHRY and CDR2 SYGVKD. Trimming stripped 0 bases from V and 0 bases from J, with 9 bases between. CDR3 sequence (DNA): TGTGCCATCAGTGAGTCCGGGGCACACTCTGGAAACACCATATATTTT. Encoded protein: CAISESGAHSGNTIYF.

This clonotype has just a few counts. The chain joins TRBV28 to TRBJ2-7; 7 bases are shared with TRBD2. The CDR3 sequence is 16 residues long. Germline assignment: CDR1 MDHEN and CDR2 SYDVKM. V lost 1 base, J lost 0 bases, and 6 bases stayed unmatched. CDR3 sequence reads: CASSLLSGEGSYEQYF. For the CDR3, the DNA is TGTGCCAGCAGTTTATTGTCTGGGGAGGGCTCCTACGAGCAGTACTTC.

This clonotype was found a few times. The chain uses TRBV19 and TRBJ1-5, with D unresolved. Trimming removed 8 bases from V and 3 bases from J, with 14 bases in between. Germline V gene lookup returns CDR1 LNHDA and CDR2 SQIVND (reference sequence). This CDR3 contains 14 residues. CDR3 nucleotides: TGTGCCAGTTGGGGAGGACGGGTCAATCAGCCCCAGCATTTT. This sequence encodes CASWGGRVNQPQHF.

This clonotype was detected only once. The rearrangement uses TRBV4-1 and TRBJ2-3, with 7 bases lining up with TRBD1. Per the germline V gene, CDR1 is MGHRA and CDR2 is YSYEKL. The CDR3 runs 16 residues. J gave up 1 base and V 3 bases, and 7 bases lay outside the gene matches. The chain's CDR3 is CASSHKPTGGTDTQYF. CDR3 DNA: TGCGCCAGCAGCCATAAACCCACAGGGGGCACAGATACGCAGTATTTT.

This clonotype has ten or more counts. The chain joins TRBV7-9 to TRBJ2-7, with D perhaps TRBD2 (5 bases). This CDR3 region has 11 residues. The V end lost 8 bases, the J end lost 6 bases, and 11 bases lay between the germline ends. Germline V lookup: CDR1 SEHNR, CDR2 FQNEAQ (reference sequence). Here the CDR3 DNA reads TGTGCCAGCGGACCGGAGGCCGAGCAGTACTTC. As protein: CASGPEAEQYF.